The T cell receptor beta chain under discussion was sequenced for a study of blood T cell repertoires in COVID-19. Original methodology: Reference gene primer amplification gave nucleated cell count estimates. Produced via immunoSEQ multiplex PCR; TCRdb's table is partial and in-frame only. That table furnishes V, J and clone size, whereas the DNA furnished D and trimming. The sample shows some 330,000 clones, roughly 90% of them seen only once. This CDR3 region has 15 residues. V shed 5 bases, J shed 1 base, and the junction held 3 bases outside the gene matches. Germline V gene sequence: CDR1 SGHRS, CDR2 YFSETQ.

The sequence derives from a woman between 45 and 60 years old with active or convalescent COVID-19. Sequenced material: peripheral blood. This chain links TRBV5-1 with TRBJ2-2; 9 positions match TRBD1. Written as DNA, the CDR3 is TGCGCCAGCAGACCGGGACAGGGGAACACCGGGGAGCTGTTTTTT. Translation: CASRPGQGNTGELFF.